The clone carrying this T cell receptor beta chain was detected many times. Its antigen is unknown. Germline assignment: CDR1 DFQATT and CDR2 SNEGSKA (reference sequence). This CDR3 contains 15 residues. Deletions cut 1 base from V and 0 bases from J, with 10 bases between. TCR alpha and beta CDR3 regions were amplified from RNA using iRepertoire nested multiplex PCR. Tissue mRNA or PBMC total RNA, roughly 100-400 ng, went into one-step reverse transcription and amplification. TCRdb fed the multiplex PCR reads into MiXCR, producing one record per CDR3 protein. The sample contains under 150,000 distinct CDR3 sequences, about 25% of which appear only once. The sample originates from a study of glioma-infiltrating T cells. Study findings and constraints: Gliomas, especially low-grade, showed above-expected tissue-blood divergence; non-neoplastic patients showed below. Tissue and blood shared very few CDR3 sequences.

The sequencing input was glioma tissue, nonneoplastic brain tissue, or PBMCs (not recorded which). The V call is TRBV20-1, the J call TRBJ1-5; D ambiguous. The TCR sequence derives from a human donor with low-grade glioma or glioblastoma, undergoing nonglioma brain surgery, or in good health (not recorded which). The CDR3 spells CSARGLITSNQPQHF. CDR3 bases: TGCAGTGCTAGAGGACTGATTACTAGCAATCAGCCCCAGCATTTT.